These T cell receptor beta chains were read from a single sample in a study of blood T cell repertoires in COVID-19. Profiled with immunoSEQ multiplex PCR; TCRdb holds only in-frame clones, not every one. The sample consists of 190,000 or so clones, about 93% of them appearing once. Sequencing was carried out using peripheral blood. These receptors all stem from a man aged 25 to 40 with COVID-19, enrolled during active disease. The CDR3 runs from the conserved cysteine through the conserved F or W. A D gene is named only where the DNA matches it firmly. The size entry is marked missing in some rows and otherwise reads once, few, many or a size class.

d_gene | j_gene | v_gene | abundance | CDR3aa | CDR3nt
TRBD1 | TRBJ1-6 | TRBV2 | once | CASRGDRGSYSPLHF | TGTGCCAGCAGGGGGGACAGGGGGTCTTATTCACCCCTCCACTTT
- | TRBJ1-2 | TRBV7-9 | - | CASSLGVSADYGYTF | TGTGCCAGCAGCTTAGGGGTATCGGCGGACTATGGCTACACCTTC
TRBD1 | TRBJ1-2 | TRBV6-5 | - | CASSYDRGYGYTF | TGTGCCAGCAGTTACGACAGGGGGTATGGCTACACCTTC
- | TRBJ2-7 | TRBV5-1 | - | CASSPNYYEQYF | TGCGCCAGCAGCCCTAACTACTACGAGCAGTACTTC
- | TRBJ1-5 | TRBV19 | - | CASSPPEAGGTQHF | TGTGCCAGTAGCCCCCCCGAGGCGGGAGGGACCCAGCATTTT
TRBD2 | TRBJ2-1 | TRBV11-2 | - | CASSYRGGNEQFF | TGTGCCAGCAGCTATCGGGGGGGCAATGAGCAGTTCTTC
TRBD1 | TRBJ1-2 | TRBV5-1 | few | CASSPGQYGYTF | TGCGCCAGCAGCCCGGGACAGTATGGCTACACCTTC
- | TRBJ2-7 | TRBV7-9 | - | CASSSSSYEQYF | TGTGCCAGCAGCTCCAGCTCCTACGAGCAGTACTTC
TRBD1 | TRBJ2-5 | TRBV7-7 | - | CASSSRAQGASLQYF | TGTGCCAGCAGTTCCCGGGCGCAGGGGGCTTCCCTGCAGTACTTC
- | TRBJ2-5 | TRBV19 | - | CASRLGGQETQYF | TGTGCCAGTAGGTTAGGAGGCCAAGAGACCCAGTACTTC
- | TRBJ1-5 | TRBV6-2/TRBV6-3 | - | CASSYVGGNQPQHF | TGTGCCAGCAGTTACGTCGGGGGGAATCAGCCCCAGCATTTT
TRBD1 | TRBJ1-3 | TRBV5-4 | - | CASSPGQGTTGNTIYF | TGTGCCAGCAGCCCGGGACAGGGAACGACAGGAAACACCATATATTTT
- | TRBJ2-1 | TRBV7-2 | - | CASSLAFPRLSYNEQFF | TGTGCCAGCAGCTTAGCTTTTCCCCGACTCTCCTACAATGAGCAGTTCTTC
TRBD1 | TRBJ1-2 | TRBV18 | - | CASSPNPARDRASSYGYTF | TGTGCCAGCTCACCAAATCCAGCTCGGGACAGGGCCAGTAGCTATGGCTACACCTTC
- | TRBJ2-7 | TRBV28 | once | CASQYSRVAYEQYF | TGTGCCAGCCAGTACAGCAGGGTGGCCTACGAGCAGTACTTC
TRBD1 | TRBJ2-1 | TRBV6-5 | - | CASRGTGTANNEQFF | TGTGCCAGCAGGGGGACCGGGACAGCGAACAATGAGCAGTTCTTC
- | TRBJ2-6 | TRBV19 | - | CASSPPRSGANVLTF | TGTGCCAGTAGTCCGCCGCGTTCTGGGGCCAACGTCCTGACTTTC
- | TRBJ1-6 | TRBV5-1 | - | CASSFQGPDNSPLHF | TGCGCCAGCAGCTTCCAGGGCCCTGATAATTCACCCCTCCACTTT
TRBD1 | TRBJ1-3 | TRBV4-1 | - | CASRTGQGQGNTIYF | TGCGCCAGCAGGACAGGGCAGGGTCAAGGAAACACCATATATTTT
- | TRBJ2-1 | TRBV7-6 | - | CASSPVSRDSYNEQFF | TGTGCCAGCAGCCCAGTGTCGCGGGACTCCTACAATGAGCAGTTCTTC
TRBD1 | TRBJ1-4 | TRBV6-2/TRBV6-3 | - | CASSFDGGGSSCF | TGTGCCAGCAGTTTCGATGGAGGGGGCTCCTCGTGTTTT
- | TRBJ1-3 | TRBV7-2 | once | CASSLFTGNTIYF | TGTGCCAGCAGCTTGTTTACTGGAAACACCATATATTTT
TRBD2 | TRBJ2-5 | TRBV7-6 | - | CASSPEGLAGGETQYF | TGTGCCAGCAGCCCGGAAGGACTAGCGGGGGGAGAGACCCAGTACTTC
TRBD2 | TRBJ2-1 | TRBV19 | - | CASSISSGYNEQFF | TGTGCCAGTAGTATATCTAGCGGCTACAATGAGCAGTTCTTC
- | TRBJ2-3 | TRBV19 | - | CASSMSGQGTDTQYF | TGTGCCAGTAGTATGAGTGGGCAGGGCACAGATACGCAGTATTTT
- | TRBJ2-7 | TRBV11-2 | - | CASSTYKGQKYEQYF | TGTGCCAGCAGCACTTACAAGGGGCAGAAATACGAGCAGTACTTC
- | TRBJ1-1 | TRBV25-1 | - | CASSNREGRVHTEAFF | TGTGCCAGCAGTAACCGGGAGGGGCGAGTGCACACTGAAGCTTTCTTT
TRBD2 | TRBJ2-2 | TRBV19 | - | CASSTAGGGELFF | TGTGCCAGTAGTACGGCGGGGGGCGGGGAGCTGTTTTTT
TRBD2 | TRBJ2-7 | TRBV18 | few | CASSPPTSGGLSYEQYF | TGTGCCAGCTCACCACCGACTAGCGGGGGCCTGTCCTACGAGCAGTACTTC
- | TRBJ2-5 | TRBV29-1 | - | CSVAIRIQETQYF | TGCAGCGTCGCAATCAGGATCCAAGAGACCCAGTACTTC
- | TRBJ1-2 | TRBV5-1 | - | CASSSGRTLDGYTF | TGCGCCAGCAGCTCCGGGAGGACCTTGGATGGCTACACCTTC
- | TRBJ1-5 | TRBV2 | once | CASSEREDSNQPQHF | TGTGCCAGCAGTGAGAGGGAAGATAGCAATCAGCCCCAGCATTTT
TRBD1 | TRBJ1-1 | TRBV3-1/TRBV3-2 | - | CASSPGQGRTEAFF | TGTGCCAGCAGCCCTGGACAGGGAAGAACTGAAGCTTTCTTT
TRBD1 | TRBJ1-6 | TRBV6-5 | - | CASSYLGQGSSPLHF | TGTGCCAGCAGTTACTTGGGACAGGGAAGTTCACCCCTCCACTTT
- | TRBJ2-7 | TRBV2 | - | CASAAGPYEQYF | TGTGCCAGCGCCGCTGGGCCGTACGAGCAGTACTTC
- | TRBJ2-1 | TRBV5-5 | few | CASSLNGEAKEFF | TGTGCCAGCAGCTTAAACGGGGAAGCTAAGGAGTTCTTC
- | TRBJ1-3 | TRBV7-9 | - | CASSLAISGNTIYF | TGTGCCAGCAGCTTAGCTATCTCTGGAAACACCATATATTTT
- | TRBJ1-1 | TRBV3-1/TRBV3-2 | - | CASSLGVNTEAFF | TGTGCCAGCAGCTTGGGCGTAAACACTGAAGCTTTCTTT
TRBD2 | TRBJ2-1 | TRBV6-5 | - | CASRVGGAVNEQFF | TGTGCCAGCAGAGTCGGGGGGGCGGTCAATGAGCAGTTCTTC
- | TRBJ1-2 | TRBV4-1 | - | CASSQVRVSYGYTF | TGCGCCAGCAGCCAAGTGCGGGTCTCCTATGGCTACACCTTC
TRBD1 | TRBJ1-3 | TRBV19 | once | CASTLDRGGNTIYF | TGTGCCAGTACCCTCGACAGGGGTGGAAACACCATATATTTT
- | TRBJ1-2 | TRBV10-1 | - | CASSPRTGYGYTF | TGCGCCAGCAGTCCCAGGACTGGCTATGGCTACACCTTC